The source of this T cell receptor beta chain is a study of OX40 agonist ivuxolimab in advanced cancers. This CDR3 contains 12 residues. Trimming took off 4 bases at V and 3 bases at J, with 6 bases between the two ends. Germline V gene data show CDR1 as MNHNS and CDR2 as SASEGT. The table came from immunoSEQ multiplex PCR; TCRdb's copy has only in-frame clones and leaves some out. The data contain around 30,000 clones, around nine tenths of them singletons. Only one count was recorded for this clone. The TCR sequence derives from an adult with an advanced solid tumor such as melanoma, head and neck, liver or kidney cancer. V gene TRBV6-1 combines with J gene TRBJ1-2; D unresolved. This specimen was CD4+ or CD8+ T cells sorted from blood, taken in a trial of the OX40 agonist ivuxolimab. This CDR3 reads CASSAQYYGYTF. CDR3 bases: TGTGCCAGCAGTGCGCAGTACTATGGCTACACCTTC.